Detailed here is one T cell receptor (beta chain). TCRdb re-analysed the RT-PCR reads in MiXCR, keeping a single row per CDR3 protein. The sample carries approximately 200,000 distinct CDR3 sequences, about 37% recorded once. This CDR3 has 15 amino acids. Trimming pared 1 base from V and 1 base from J, leaving 10 bases between. Germline V gene lookup returns CDR1 LNHNV and CDR2 YYDKDF (reference sequence). This sample stems from a study of patients and donors after allogeneic stem cell transplantation. V and J are TRBV15 and TRBJ1-1; D not resolved. This sequence originates from a human donor who was either an allogeneic HSCT recipient or a stem cell or donor lymphocyte infusion donor (not recorded which). It is not recorded whose cells these are; they may come from a transplant donor. What was sequenced was blood, either unsorted or a sorted T cell fraction (not recorded which). The CDR3 DNA reads TGTGCCACCAGCAGAGGGGTAGGAGAGAACACTGAAGCTTTCTTT. Translated: CATSRGVGENTEAFF.